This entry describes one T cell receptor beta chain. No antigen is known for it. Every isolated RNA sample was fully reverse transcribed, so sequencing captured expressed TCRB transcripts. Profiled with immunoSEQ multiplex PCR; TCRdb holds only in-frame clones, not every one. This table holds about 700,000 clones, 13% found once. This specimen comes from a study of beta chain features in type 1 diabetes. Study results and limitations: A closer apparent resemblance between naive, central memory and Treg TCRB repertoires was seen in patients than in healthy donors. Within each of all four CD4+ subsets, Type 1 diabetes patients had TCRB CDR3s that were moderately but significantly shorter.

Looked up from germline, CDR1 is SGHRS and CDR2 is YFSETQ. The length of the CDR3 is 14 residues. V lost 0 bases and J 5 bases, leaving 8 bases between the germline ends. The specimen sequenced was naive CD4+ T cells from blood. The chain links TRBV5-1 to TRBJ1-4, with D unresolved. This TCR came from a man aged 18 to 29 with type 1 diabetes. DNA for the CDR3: TGCGCCAGCAGCTTGGTCGGTATAAATGAAAAACTGTTTTTT. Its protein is CASSLVGINEKLFF.